Shown below are 11 T cell receptor beta chains from a single sample sequenced in a study of EBV T-cell therapy then PD-1 blockade in nasopharyngeal carcinoma. Their cognate antigens are unknown. Assay used: immunoSEQ multiplex PCR; TCRdb lists only in-frame clones, some missing. The table lists tens of thousands of clones, about 87% of them singletons. Treatment meaning: AdE1-LMPpoly-expanded autologous EBV-specific T-cell therapy followed by anti-PD-1 nivolumab. Material: CD8+ T cells from blood, obtained between days 55 and 70 from a patient whose treatment included autologous EBV-specific T cells and nivolumab. These receptors were obtained from a man aged 40-49 years with nasopharyngeal carcinoma.

The V and J genes are TRBV6-2 or TRBV6-3 and TRBJ2-5, with no clear D. The V end lost 4 bases, the J end lost 4 bases, and 7 bases lay between the germline ends. The CDR3 consists of 12 residues. Germline V gives CDR1 MNHEY, CDR2 SVGEGT. The CDR3 reads CASSFLSETQYF. The CDR3 bases are TGTGCCAGCAGTTTCCTTTCAGAGACCCAGTACTTC.

The rearrangement joins TRBV6-1 to TRBJ1-5; D gene unclear. The CDR3 runs to 15 residues. Deletions cut 1 base from V and 1 base from J, with 8 bases between. Germline V gene data show CDR1 as MNHNS and CDR2 as SASEGT. The CDR3 region is CASSEGLVSNQPQHF. DNA of the CDR3: TGTGCCAGCAGTGAAGGGCTTGTCAGCAATCAGCCCCAGCATTTT.

The rearrangement links TRBV27 to TRBJ2-5, with TRBD2 as a possible D gene (7 bases). V lost 3 bases and J 8 bases, leaving 19 bases between the germline ends. This CDR3 is built from 15 residues. CDR1 and CDR2 (germline): MNHEY, SMNVEV (reference sequence). The CDR3 nucleotides read TGTGCCAGCAGTTTTGTGGGGGGGGGCGGAGGAACCCAGTACTTC. Translation: CASSFVGGGGGTQYF.

This chain joins TRBV13 and TRBJ2-5, with a tentative D call TRBD2 (5 bases). The V gene's germline CDR1 is PRHDT and CDR2 FYEKMQ (reference sequence). The CDR3 is 15 residues long. V shed 4 bases and J shed 3 bases, with 15 bases lying between them. CDR3 in amino acids: CASSSPSSLEETQYF. CDR3 DNA sequence: TGTGCCAGCAGCTCCCCTTCTAGCCTCGAAGAGACCCAGTACTTC.

J is TRBJ2-5 and V is TRBV19; the match to TRBD1 covers 10 bases. V gave up 4 bases and J gave up 5 bases; unmatched junction bases: 7. Germline CDR1 and CDR2: LNHDA and SQIVND (reference sequence). The CDR3 runs to 15 residues. CDR3 protein: CASSTWDRGTETQYF. CDR3 sequence (DNA): TGTGCCAGTAGTACCTGGGACAGGGGCACGGAGACCCAGTACTTC.

This sequence joins TRBV28 and TRBJ2-1; possibly TRBD2 for D (7 bases). The germline V gene has CDR1 MDHEN and CDR2 SYDVKM. V was pared by 6 bases and J by 6 bases, with 18 bases between. The CDR3 runs 15 residues. This chain's CDR3 is CASSPRMGGGNEQFF. The DNA of the CDR3 is TGTGCCAGCAGCCCAAGGATGGGAGGGGGCAATGAGCAGTTCTTC.

This rearrangement joins TRBV28 to TRBJ2-2; weak D call: TRBD1 (6 bases). Germline V gene sequence: CDR1 MDHEN, CDR2 SYDVKM. With 4 bases removed from V and 8 bases from J, the gap between germline ends came to 11 bases. The CDR3 has 13 residues. CDR3 nucleotides: TGTGCCAGCAGTTCCAGGGGCCGGGGGGAGCTGTTTTTT. Amino acids: CASSSRGRGELFF. The full variable domain, with the rest looked up from reference TRBV28 and TRBJ2-2, is DVKVTQSSRYLVKRTGEKVFLECVQDMDHENMFWYRQDPGLGLRLIYFSYDVKMKEKGDIPEGYSVSREKKERFSLILESASTNQTSMYLCASSSRGRGELFFGEGSRLTVL.

This rearrangement joins TRBV6-5 to TRBJ2-7; 8 nucleotides agree with TRBD1. The germline V gene encodes CDR1 MNHEY and CDR2 SVGAGI. Trimming took 5 bases from V and 4 from J; bases not matched to a gene: 10. This CDR3 contains 15 residues. The CDR3 protein is CASSPQGARGYEQYF. In nucleotides, the CDR3 is TGTGCCAGCAGTCCCCAGGGGGCTAGAGGGTACGAGCAGTACTTC.

V usage is TRBV10-2 and J usage is TRBJ2-7; tentatively, D is TRBD2 (5 bases). Germline V gene sequence: CDR1 WSHSY, CDR2 SAAADI. The CDR3 loop spans 17 amino acids. V was clipped by 4 bases and J by 1 base, with 20 bases between them. The CDR3 is CASSGRLGLLISYEQYF. In DNA form, the CDR3 reads TGCGCCAGCAGTGGGAGGCTCGGGCTACTTATATCCTACGAGCAGTACTTC.

The CDR3 loop is CASSQQRVNTEAFF. CDR3 coding DNA: TGCGCCAGCAGCCAACAGCGGGTTAACACTGAAGCTTTCTTT. This chain joins TRBV4-3 and TRBJ1-1; D is ambiguous. The CDR3 length is 14 residues. CDR1 and CDR2 (germline): LGHNA, YSLEER. V was cut by 2 bases and J by 2 bases, with 9 bases left in between.

The chain is built from TRBV9 and TRBJ2-1; 8 bases align to TRBD2. Per the germline V gene, CDR1 is SGDLS and CDR2 is YYNGEE. Germline trimming cut 4 bases from V and 5 bases from J; bases unmatched to any gene: 5. The CDR3 has 14 residues. CDR3 sequence reads: CASSLSGGDNEQFF. CDR3 bases: TGTGCCAGCAGCCTAAGCGGGGGAGACAATGAGCAGTTCTTC.